This T cell receptor beta chain stems from a study of T cell repertoires in cytomegalovirus infection. Study-level background: Public TCR beta signatures marked donors with CMV infection and the matching HLA. Study-wide points: It was HLA-C-restricted CMV-specific TCR beta clonotypes that dominated the response ex vivo.

In this sample, this clonotype turned up a few times. Its antigen is currently unknown. Via MiXCR, TCRdb re-called the reads, giving one row per CDR3 protein. The sample carries 60,000 to 75,000 distinct CDR3 sequences, approximately 22% recorded once. The sample consisted of PBMCs, sequenced either directly or after in vitro stimulation (not recorded which). This TCR derives from a human donor in good health (CMV status not recorded). Some clones in this sample may be carry-over from other donors' samples.

The CDR3 reads CASSQDRERTSIPYEQYF. In DNA form, the CDR3 reads TGCGCCAGCAGCCAAGATCGGGAAAGGACAAGTATTCCCTACGAGCAGTACTTC. The chain carries TRBV4-1 and TRBJ2-7; D possibly uses TRBD1 or TRBD2 (5 bases each). V lost 0 bases, J lost 2 bases, and 20 bases lay in between. Germline V gene lookup returns CDR1 MGHRA and CDR2 YSYEKL. The CDR3 covers 18 residues.